What follows describes a single TCR beta chain. The antigen is undetermined. The sample comes from a study of cytomegalovirus exposure and HLA in healthy donors. Study observations and caveats: TCR beta V- and J-gene trimming was later associated with a missense DCLRE1C variant.

V dropped 3 bases and J dropped 2; count of bases not matched to a gene: 12. This CDR3 is 18 amino acids long. CDR1 MNHEY and CDR2 SMNVEV come from the germline V gene (reference sequence). Amplification used 60 Vbeta primers and 13 Jbeta primers. Clones were read by immunoSEQ multiplex PCR, and TCRdb kept only the in-frame ones, dropping some. The repertoire holds 150,000 to 200,000 clones, 79% seen once, with around 1.6% in the top ten. This TCR was sampled from a woman aged 45 to 65 in good health and CMV-seronegative. Sequencing input: PBMCs. The chain uses TRBV27 and TRBJ1-2, with 10 bases aligning to TRBD1. CDR3 nucleotides: TGTGCCAGCAGTTTTACCCGCGTCCGGGACAGGGGCAACTATGGCTACACCTTC. It yields the protein CASSFTRVRDRGNYGYTF.